This T cell receptor (beta chain) emerged from a study of OX40 agonist ivuxolimab in advanced cancers. For the study at large: Every 2 weeks, ivuxolimab was infused into the patients intravenously at between 0.01 and 10 mg/kg. Cohort: around 86% men, mean age about 60, aged roughly 23 to 90.

The study sampled blood at baseline, cycle 4 day 1, and cycle 7 day 1. Of note for this clone: The antigen remains unidentified.

Study conclusions and caveats: What antigens the expanded peripheral T cells recognized was never established.

Data came from immunoSEQ multiplex PCR; TCRdb stores just in-frame clones and leaves some out. The repertoire includes 70,000 to 95,000 clones, about 90% of them detected once, and around 1.1% sits in the top ten. This CDR3 spans 15 amino acids. Germline values: CDR1 SGHRS, CDR2 YFSETQ. J gave up 3 bases and V 4 bases, and 10 bases lay outside the gene matches. The J gene is TRBJ2-7, the V gene TRBV5-1; 7 nucleotides match TRBD1. This specimen consisted of CD4+ or CD8+ T cells sorted from blood, obtained in a trial of the OX40 agonist ivuxolimab. The clonotype was recovered from an adult with an advanced solid tumor such as melanoma, head and neck, liver or kidney cancer. This chain's CDR3 is CASSPSDRVNYEQYF. In DNA, the CDR3 is TGCGCCAGCAGCCCATCCGACAGGGTAAACTACGAGCAGTACTTC.